These 3 T cell receptor beta chains share one sample of origin, sequenced in a study of patients and donors after allogeneic stem cell transplantation (TCRdb year 2020). The library was made by RT-PCR. For sequencing, a NextSeq 550 was employed. The public reads were quality trimmed at Q25 with fastp and then assembled into clones with MiXCR by TCRdb, keeping productive beta chains. Rows matching on CDR3 protein sequence are summarized as one entry with the most common DNA and genes. This sample holds roughly 200,000 distinct CDR3 sequences; roughly 38% were observed only once. The ten largest make up around 10% of the sample. Sequencing was done on a sample of blood, either unsorted or a sorted T cell fraction (not recorded which). All receptors derive from a human donor who was either an allogeneic HSCT recipient or a stem cell or donor lymphocyte infusion donor (not recorded which). It is not recorded whose cells these are; they may come from a transplant donor.

At least ten counts were recorded for this clonotype. This chain connects TRBV20-1 to TRBJ1-5, with D possibly matching TRBD1 (5 bases). The CDR3 is 12 residues long. CDR1 is DFQATT and CDR2 is SNEGSKA in the germline V gene (reference sequence). The ends were cut back, 5 bases at V and 6 bases at J, with 11 bases in the middle. This CDR3 reads CSAGTIGQPQHF. The CDR3 coding sequence is TGCAGTGCTGGGACGATAGGTCAGCCCCAGCATTTT.

This clonotype was seen only a few times. CDR3 DNA: TGTGCCAGCAGCTTAGCGCCGGTGGCTGGAAACACCATATATTTT. It yields the protein CASSLAPVAGNTIYF. The chain couples TRBV7-6 to TRBJ1-3; D ambiguous. In germline, CDR1 is SGHVS, CDR2 FNYEAQ. The CDR3 consists of 15 residues. V was cut by 0 bases and J by 2 bases, with 8 bases left in between. The full variable domain, in which reference TRBV7-6 and TRBJ1-3 provide the parts outside the CDR3, is GAGVSQSPRYKVTKRGQDVALRCDPISGHVSLYWYRQALGQGPEFLTYFNYEAQQDKSGLPNDRFSAERPEGSISTLTIQRTEQRDSAMYRCASSLAPVAGNTIYFGEGSWLTVV.

The V call is TRBV12-3 or TRBV12-4, the J call TRBJ1-1; unclear D gene. CDR3 length: 14 residues. V was clipped by 7 bases and J by 0 bases, with 12 bases between them. CDR3 residues: CASIRAIMNTEAFF. The CDR3 DNA reads TGTGCCAGCATAAGAGCTATTATGAACACTGAAGCTTTCTTT.